The T cell receptor (beta chain) described here comes from a study of blood T cell repertoires in COVID-19. Sequencing used immunoSEQ multiplex PCR; TCRdb keeps in-frame clones, though not all of them. In the table there are approximately 300,000 clones, roughly 87% of which are singletons. Between the trimmed V and J ends, which lost 5 bases and 7 bases, there was a span of 14 bases. CDR1 is SGHTA and CDR2 is FQGTGA in the germline V gene. This CDR3 comprises 13 residues. Sequencing was done on a sample of peripheral blood. The rearrangement joins TRBV7-3 to TRBJ2-5; D gene uncertain. This clonotype was sampled from a man aged 45-65 years with active or convalescent COVID-19. CDR3 sequence reads: CASSPDSLGTQYF. CDR3 DNA: TGTGCCAGCAGCCCTGACTCCCTTGGGACCCAGTACTTC.